The clone carrying this TCR beta chain rates as medium-sized. The sample carries other DNA sequences with the same CDR3. The sample originates from a study of blood T cell repertoires in COVID-19. In the study overall: The United States, Italy and Spain were the sources of the acute and convalescent COVID-19 samples. T cells, B-cell-depleted T cells, or PBMCs provided the cDNA or gDNA that served as material.

Original methodology: Nucleated cell counts were estimated from reference gene primer amplification. The data were produced by immunoSEQ multiplex PCR, yet TCRdb's version contains in-frame clones alone and is incomplete. The V and J calls and clone size come from that table; D and trimming were worked out from the DNA. Here the sample spans 120,000 to 150,000 clones, 75% to 85% being singletons. CDR3 length: 13 amino acids. The V end was cut by 0 bases, the J end by 1 base, with 4 bases between. In germline, CDR1 is SGHNT, CDR2 YYREEE (reference sequence). The source material was peripheral blood. The rearrangement joins TRBV5-4 to TRBJ1-1; no reliable D call. The clonotype comes from a human donor with acute or convalescent COVID-19. The donor label of this sample is uncertain. The CDR3: CASSLGGNTEAFF. The CDR3 coding sequence is TGTGCCAGCAGCTTGGGAGGGAACACTGAAGCTTTCTTT. The variable domain in full, with the rest retrieved from reference TRBV5-4 and TRBJ1-1, is ETGVTQSPTHLIKTRGQQVTLRCSSQSGHNTVSWYQQALGQGPQFIFQYYREEENGRGNFPPRFSGLQFPNYSSELNVNALELDDSALYLCASSLGGNTEAFFGQGTRLTVV.